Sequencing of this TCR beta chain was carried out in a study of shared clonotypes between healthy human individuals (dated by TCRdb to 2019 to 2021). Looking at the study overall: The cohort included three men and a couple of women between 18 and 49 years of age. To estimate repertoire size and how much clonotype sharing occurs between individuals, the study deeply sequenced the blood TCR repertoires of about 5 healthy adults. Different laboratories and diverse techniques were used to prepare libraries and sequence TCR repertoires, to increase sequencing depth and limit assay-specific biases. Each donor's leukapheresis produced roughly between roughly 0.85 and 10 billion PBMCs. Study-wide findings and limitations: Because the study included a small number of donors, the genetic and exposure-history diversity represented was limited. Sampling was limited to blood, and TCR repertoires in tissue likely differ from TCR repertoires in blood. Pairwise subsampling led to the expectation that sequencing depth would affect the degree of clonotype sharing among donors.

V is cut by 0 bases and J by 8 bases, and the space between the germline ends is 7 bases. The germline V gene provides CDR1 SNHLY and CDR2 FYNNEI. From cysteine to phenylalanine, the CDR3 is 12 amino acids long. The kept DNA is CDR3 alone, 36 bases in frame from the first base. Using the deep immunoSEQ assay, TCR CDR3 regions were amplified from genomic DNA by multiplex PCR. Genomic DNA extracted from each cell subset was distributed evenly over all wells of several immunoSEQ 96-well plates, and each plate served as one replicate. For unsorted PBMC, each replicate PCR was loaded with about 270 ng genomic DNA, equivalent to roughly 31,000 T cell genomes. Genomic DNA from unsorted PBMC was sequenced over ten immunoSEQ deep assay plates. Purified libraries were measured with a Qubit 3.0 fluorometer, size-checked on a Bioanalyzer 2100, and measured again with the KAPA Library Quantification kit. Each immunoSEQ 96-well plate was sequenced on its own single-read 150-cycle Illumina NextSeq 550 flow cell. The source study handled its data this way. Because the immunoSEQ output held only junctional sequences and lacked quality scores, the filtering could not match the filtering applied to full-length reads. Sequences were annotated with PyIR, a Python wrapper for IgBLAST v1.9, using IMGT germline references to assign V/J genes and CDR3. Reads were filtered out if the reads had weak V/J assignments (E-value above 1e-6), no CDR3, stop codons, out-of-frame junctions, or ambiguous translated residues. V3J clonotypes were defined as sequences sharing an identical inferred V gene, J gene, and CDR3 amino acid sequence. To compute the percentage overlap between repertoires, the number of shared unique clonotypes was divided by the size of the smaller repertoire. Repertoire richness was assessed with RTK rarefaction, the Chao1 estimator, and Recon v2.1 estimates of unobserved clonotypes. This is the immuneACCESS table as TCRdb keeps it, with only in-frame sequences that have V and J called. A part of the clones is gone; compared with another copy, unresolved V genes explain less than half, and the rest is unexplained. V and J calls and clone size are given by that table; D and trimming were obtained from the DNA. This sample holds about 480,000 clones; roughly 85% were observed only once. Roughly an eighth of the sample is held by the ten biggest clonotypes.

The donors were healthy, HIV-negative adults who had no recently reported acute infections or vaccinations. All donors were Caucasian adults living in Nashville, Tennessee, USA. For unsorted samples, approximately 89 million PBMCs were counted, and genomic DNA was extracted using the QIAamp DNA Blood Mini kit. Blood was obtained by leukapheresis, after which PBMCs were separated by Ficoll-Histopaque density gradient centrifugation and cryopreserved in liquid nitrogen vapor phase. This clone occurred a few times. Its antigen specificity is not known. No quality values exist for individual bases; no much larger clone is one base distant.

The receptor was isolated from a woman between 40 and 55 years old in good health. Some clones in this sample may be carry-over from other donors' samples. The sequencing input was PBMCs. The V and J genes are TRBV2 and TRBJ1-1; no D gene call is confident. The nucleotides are TGTGCCAGCAGTGAAGCCGGGATAGAAGCTTTCTTT. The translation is CASSEAGIEAFF.